The rows below give T cell receptor beta chains drawn from one sample of a study of shared clonotypes between healthy human individuals. The method was immunoSEQ multiplex PCR; TCRdb's version includes in-frame clones alone and lacks a portion of them. The table lists roughly 2.2 million clones, less than 95% of them singletons. What was sequenced was naive CD4+ T cells from PBMCs. These receptors all come from a man aged 18-30 years in good health. Some clones in this sample may be carry-over from other donors' samples. Both conserved end residues are part of each CDR3. A D gene is named only where the DNA matches it firmly. Clone size appears in some rows only: once, few, many, or a class for an expanded clone.

j_call clone_size v_call d_call cdr3_aa cdr3_nt
TRBJ2-5 . TRBV5-4 TRBD1 CASSQFTGQGEGTQYF TGTGCCAGCAGCCAATTTACGGGACAGGGGGAAGGGACCCAGTACTTC
TRBJ2-3 . TRBV2 . CASSSDRSTDTQYF TGTGCCAGCAGTTCAGACAGGAGCACAGATACGCAGTATTTT
TRBJ1-1 . TRBV11-1 TRBD1 CASSSQGVEAFF TGTGCCAGCAGCTCGCAGGGGGTTGAGGCTTTCTTT
TRBJ1-1 . TRBV7-2 . CASSLGLVNTEAFF TGTGCCAGCAGCTTAGGTCTTGTTAACACTGAAGCTTTCTTT
TRBJ1-2 . TRBV27 . CASSLGGSLYGYTF TGTGCCAGCAGTTTAGGGGGCAGCCTCTATGGCTACACCTTC
TRBJ2-3 . TRBV9 . CASSITSPDTQYF TGTGCCAGCAGCATTACTAGTCCAGATACGCAGTATTTT
TRBJ2-7 . TRBV9 . CASSVGTGLPTYEQYF TGTGCCAGCAGCGTAGGTACAGGCCTACCCACCTACGAGCAGTACTTC
TRBJ1-1 . TRBV20-1 . CSASGDTEAFF TGCAGTGCTAGCGGGGACACTGAAGCTTTCTTT
TRBJ1-1 . TRBV25-1 TRBD1 CASSERGGRGDTEAFF TGTGCCAGCAGTGAAAGGGGGGGCAGGGGGGACACTGAAGCTTTCTTT
TRBJ1-2 . TRBV6-5 . CASSPQGTYGYTF TGTGCCAGCAGCCCTCAGGGGACCTATGGCTACACCTTC
TRBJ2-1 once TRBV28 . CASSLSVAGSYNEQFF TGTGCCAGCAGTTTAAGCGTCGCGGGATCCTACAATGAGCAGTTCTTC
TRBJ2-2 . TRBV28 . CASSKGARRELFF TGTGCCAGCAGTAAAGGAGCCCGAAGGGAGCTGTTTTTT
TRBJ2-7 . TRBV6-5 TRBD2 CASRLAGVESYEQYF TGTGCCAGCAGACTAGCGGGAGTTGAATCCTACGAGCAGTACTTC
TRBJ2-5 . TRBV10-1 TRBD1 CASSQGTGGTQYF TGCGCCAGCAGCCAAGGGACAGGGGGGACCCAGTACTTC
TRBJ1-2 . TRBV30 . CAWSLTANYGYTF TGTGCCTGGAGTCTGACTGCGAACTATGGCTACACCTTC
TRBJ2-5 . TRBV28 TRBD1 CASSLDRGRETQYF TGTGCCAGCAGTCTCGACAGGGGAAGAGAGACCCAGTACTTC